This T cell receptor beta chain was sequenced during a study of T cells in Graves' hyperthyroidism and ophthalmopathy. For the study at large: The blood sample was taken at first diagnosis, before treatment began. Findings of the study overall: A median around 6 months before onset, the model predicted ophthalmopathy.

Trimming cost V 5 bases and J 1 base, with 17 bases left between them. Germline CDR1 reads MDHEN; CDR2 reads SYDVKM. This CDR3 spans 16 amino acids. Clinical symptoms, serum thyroxine and TRAb, thyroid ultrasound and orbital computed tomography were used for the diagnoses. PBMCs came from 10 ml fresh peripheral blood. RNA transcripts provided the source from which TCR beta CDR3 regions were amplified. The HTBI set primed first-round TCR CDR3 RT-PCR. TCRdb reprocessed the multiplex PCR reads with MiXCR, giving one entry per CDR3 protein. In the table there are hundreds of thousands of distinct CDR3 sequences, less than 15% of which are singletons. This clonotype was picked up many times. Its cognate antigen is unknown.

The chain uses TRBV28 and TRBJ1-1; TRBD1 might be the D (6 bases). Sample: blood. The sequence derives from a young woman with Graves' hyperthyroidism. This CDR3 is CASSRRGEGGNTEAFF. The CDR3 DNA reads TGTGCCAGCAGTCGCCGTGGAGAGGGGGGGAACACTGAAGCTTTCTTT.